Shown below are 31 T cell receptor beta chains from a single sample sequenced in a study of cytomegalovirus exposure and HLA in healthy donors. 13 Jbeta primers and 60 Vbeta primers were used for the PCR. Generated by immunoSEQ multiplex PCR, the TCRdb table keeps only in-frame clones and is missing some. Counted here are under 200,000 clones, about 12% occurring once; the ten biggest clones make up more than 7%. Sequenced sample: PBMCs. The receptors shown here come from a man between 45 and 60 years old in good health and CMV-seropositive.

This clone was counted a few times. The rearrangement links TRBV9 to TRBJ2-7, with TRBD1 matching 8 bases. Germline CDR1 is SGDLS and CDR2 is YYNGEE. The CDR3 is 19 residues long. The trim removed 3 bases at V and 5 bases at J, leaving 22 bases unmatched. CDR3 coding DNA: TGTGCCAGCAGCGCGCGGACAGGGAGAGAATCCGGACACCCCGACGAGCAGTACTTC. Residues: CASSARTGRESGHPDEQYF.

This clone was picked up a small number of times. The chain uses TRBV9 and TRBJ2-5, with D perhaps TRBD2 (5 bases). This CDR3 has 15 amino acids. Trimming stripped 4 bases from V and 5 bases from J, with 18 bases between. Germline CDR1 and CDR2: SGDLS and YYNGEE. CDR3 DNA: TGTGCCAGCAGCCCCCCGTTGGCGGGCGCGGAGACCCAGTACTTC. It is translated as CASSPPLAGAETQYF.

The rearrangement uses TRBV5-4 and TRBJ2-1, with 7 bases that match TRBD1. Germline V gives CDR1 SGHNT, CDR2 YYREEE (reference sequence). This CDR3 has 14 amino acids. Trimming at V came to 0 bases and at J to 7 bases, leaving 4 bases not matched to a gene. The CDR3 DNA reads TGTGCCAGCAGCTTGGAGGGGGCGTGGAATGAGCAGTTCTTC. As protein: CASSLEGAWNEQFF.

The chain joins TRBV5-4 to TRBJ2-3; TRBD2 matches 9 bases. With 0 bases clipped from V and 1 base from J, the junction kept 3 bases outside the gene matches. The CDR3 extends over 16 amino acids. Germline values: CDR1 SGHNT, CDR2 YYREEE (reference sequence). The CDR3 sequence: CASSLAQRGGTDTQYF. DNA for the CDR3: TGTGCCAGCAGCTTGGCGCAGCGGGGGGGCACAGATACGCAGTATTTT.

This clone appeared a few times. The chain is built from TRBV6-6 and TRBJ2-1, with a tentative D call TRBD2 (6 bases). Germline CDR1 MNHNY, CDR2 SVGAGI (reference sequence). This CDR3 region has 13 residues. Trimming left V 7 bases short and J 2 bases short, with 9 bases between. In DNA, the CDR3 is TGTGCCAGCACCCCGGGGGCCTACAATGAGCAGTTCTTC. Its translation: CASTPGAYNEQFF.

The rearrangement joins TRBV28 to TRBJ1-4, with D tentatively TRBD1 (6 bases). This CDR3 spans 13 amino acids. Trimming removed 5 bases at V and 8 bases at J, with 12 bases between. The germline V gene encodes CDR1 MDHEN and CDR2 SYDVKM. CDR3 in amino acids: CASSPGAREKLFF. In DNA form, the CDR3 reads TGTGCCAGCAGTCCAGGGGCGCGAGAAAAACTGTTTTTT.

This chain links TRBV27 with TRBJ1-3; D ambiguous. V was cut by 2 bases and J by 0 bases, with 8 bases left in between. This CDR3 comprises 15 residues. Germline assignment: CDR1 MNHEY and CDR2 SMNVEV (reference sequence). The CDR3 loop is CASSLGGNSGNTIYF. The CDR3 coding sequence is TGTGCCAGCAGTTTAGGCGGAAACTCTGGAAACACCATATATTTT.

The V gene is TRBV2, the J gene TRBJ1-6; 7 bases match TRBD1. Trimming at V came to 6 bases and at J to 7 bases, leaving 9 bases not matched to a gene. In germline, CDR1 is SNHLY, CDR2 FYNNEI. The CDR3 runs to 15 residues. This CDR3 reads CASREQGRRNSPLHF. The CDR3 nucleotides read TGTGCCAGCAGAGAACAGGGGCGCAGGAATTCACCCCTCCACTTT.

The J gene is TRBJ1-3, the V gene TRBV5-4; 9 bases are shared with TRBD1. Germline loops: CDR1 SGHNT, CDR2 YYREEE (reference sequence). The CDR3 loop spans 17 amino acids. The ends lost 4 bases at V and 3 bases at J; junction bases unmatched: 11. The CDR3 is CASSPPGQGAIGNTIYF. DNA of the CDR3: TGTGCCAGCAGCCCACCGGGACAGGGTGCGATTGGAAACACCATATATTTT.

The CDR3 sequence: CASSPTTDQPQHF. In DNA, the CDR3 is TGTGCCAGCAGCCCGACGACAGATCAGCCCCAGCATTTT. This chain links TRBV9 with TRBJ1-5; the D gene is possibly TRBD1 (5 bases). Germline V gene lookup returns CDR1 SGDLS and CDR2 YYNGEE. The CDR3 loop spans 13 amino acids. V dropped 4 bases and J dropped 5 bases, with 10 bases sitting between them.

This clone appeared a few times. The V gene is TRBV6-5, the J gene TRBJ1-1, with TRBD1 matching 9 bases. Looked up from germline, CDR1 is MNHEY and CDR2 is SVGAGI. This CDR3 region has 14 residues. Trimming at V came to 10 bases and at J to 4 bases, leaving 10 bases not matched to a gene. In DNA form, the CDR3 reads TGTGCCATCTCCTTGACAGGGGGTAGCACTGAAGCTTTCTTT. Its protein product is CAISLTGGSTEAFF.

The genes are TRBV9 and TRBJ1-6, with D perhaps matching TRBD1 (6 bases). Germline CDR1 is SGDLS and CDR2 is YYNGEE. This CDR3 spans 14 amino acids. V was trimmed by 2 bases and J by 8 bases, leaving 11 bases between them. The chain's CDR3 is CASSVGGRDSPLHF. As DNA, the CDR3 is TGTGCCAGCAGCGTCGGGGGGCGGGATTCACCCCTCCACTTT. Using reference TRBV9 and TRBJ1-6 for the parts outside the CDR3, the full variable domain is DSGVTQTPKHLITATGQRVTLRCSPRSGDLSVYWYQQSLDQGLQFLIQYYNGEERAKGNILERFSAQQFPDLHSELNLSSLELGDSALYFCASSVGGRDSPLHFGNGTRLTVT.

In its sample, this clone was seen a few times. The CDR3 protein is CASSFLRLEDTQYF. DNA of the CDR3: TGCGCCAGCAGCTTCTTGCGCCTGGAGGATACGCAGTATTTT. The chain uses TRBV5-1 and TRBJ2-3, with no clear D. From germline, CDR1 is SGHRS and CDR2 YFSETQ. This CDR3 has 14 residues. V dropped 2 bases and J dropped 6 bases, with 13 bases sitting between them.

This clone showed up just a few times. The genes are TRBV15 and TRBJ2-5; 7 bases match TRBD2. The J segment lost 1 base and the V segment lost 6 bases, leaving 8 bases of the junction unmatched. CDR1 LNHNV and CDR2 YYDKDF come from the germline V gene (reference sequence). The CDR3 covers 15 residues. In DNA form, the CDR3 reads TGTGCCACCAGAAGACGGGGGGTAGTCCAAGAGACCCAGTACTTC. This translates into CATRRRGVVQETQYF.

J is TRBJ1-1 and V is TRBV27; 10 positions agree with TRBD1. V dropped 6 bases and J dropped 6; count of bases not matched to a gene: 4. CDR1 and CDR2 (germline): MNHEY, SMNVEV (reference sequence). There are 13 residues in the CDR3. CDR3 in DNA: TGTGCCAGCAGGATCGGACAGGGGGCTGAAGCTTTCTTT. Translating gives CASRIGQGAEAFF.

This clone appeared a few times. The V and J genes are TRBV28 and TRBJ1-5; possible D gene TRBD1, 5 bases. Germline V CDR1 and CDR2: MDHEN, SYDVKM. V was shortened by 5 bases and J by 2 bases, with 22 bases between the two germline ends. The CDR3 is 18 residues long. DNA of the CDR3: TGTGCCAGCAGTCCAGAAAGCGGGGGAGCATGGGGCAATCAGCCCCAGCATTTT. The encoded protein is CASSPESGGAWGNQPQHF.

This clone appeared a few times. The chain couples TRBV29-1 to TRBJ1-1, with D unresolved. Trimming stripped 4 bases from V and 1 base from J, with 4 bases between. The germline gives CDR1 SQVTM, CDR2 ANQGSEA. The CDR3 runs 11 residues. The CDR3 bases are TGCAGCGTTGTGGCGAACACTGAAGCTTTCTTT. Its translation: CSVVANTEAFF.

The table lists this clone with a few counts. This chain joins TRBV5-4 and TRBJ2-2; possible D gene TRBD1, 5 bases. Germline CDR1 is SGHNT and CDR2 is YYREEE (reference sequence). V lost 0 bases and J lost 4, with 13 bases in between. The CDR3 sequence is 16 residues long. The DNA for the CDR3 is TGTGCCAGCAGCTTGGGTCTGGCAGGGCCCACCGGGGAGCTGTTTTTT. Amino acids: CASSLGLAGPTGELFF.

This clone has a handful of counts. The chain joins TRBV6-5 to TRBJ1-1; D gene unclear. The CDR3 runs 13 residues. The V gene lost 10 bases and the J gene lost 1 base, with 13 bases spanning the gap. Per germline, CDR1 MNHEY and CDR2 SVGAGI. In DNA form, the CDR3 reads TGTGCCATCCGGAGAGGAGGGAACACTGAAGCTTTCTTT. It specifies CAIRRGGNTEAFF.

This clone was detected a few times. The rearrangement joins TRBV6-6 to TRBJ1-6, with TRBD1 matching over 7 bases. J was trimmed by 8 bases and V by 8 bases; bases with no gene match: 9. This CDR3 has 14 residues. Germline CDR1 reads MNHNY; CDR2 reads SVGAGI (reference sequence). The CDR3 sequence is CASLVVGGDSPLHF. CDR3 in DNA: TGTGCCAGCCTGGTCGTAGGGGGCGATTCACCCCTCCACTTT.

This clone was counted between two and nine times. The genes are TRBV11-2 and TRBJ2-7, with 7 bases fitting TRBD1. This CDR3 is built from 13 residues. Trimming cost V 5 bases and J 6 bases; bases outside gene matches: 7. Germline V gene sequence: CDR1 SGHAT, CDR2 FQNNGV. The CDR3 DNA sequence: TGTGCCAGCAGCCGAGGACAGGTCGGCGAGCAGTACGTC. This sequence encodes CASSRGQVGEQYV.

This sequence joins TRBV6-5 and TRBJ2-3; perhaps TRBD2 as D (5 bases). With 2 bases removed from V and 5 bases from J, the gap between germline ends came to 14 bases. The CDR3 contains 15 residues. CDR1 is MNHEY and CDR2 is SVGAGI in the germline V gene. The CDR3 bases are TGTGCCAGCAGTTACGCGGGTGGGGATGGAGATACGCAGTATTTT. Encoded protein: CASSYAGGDGDTQYF.

This clone was seen a few times. In nucleotides, the CDR3 is TGTGCCAGCAGTTACCGGGACAGGGTCTCTGGAAACACCATATATTTT. Its protein is CASSYRDRVSGNTIYF. The gene calls are TRBV6-6 and TRBJ1-3; 9 bases fit TRBD1. The CDR3 loop spans 16 amino acids. Trimming at V came to 2 bases and at J to 0 bases, leaving 2 bases not matched to a gene. Per germline, CDR1 MNHNY and CDR2 SVGAGI (reference sequence).

The V call is TRBV4-3, the J call TRBJ2-5; D is perhaps TRBD1 (6 bases). CDR1 is LGHNA, CDR2 YSLEER, per germline. V was shortened by 4 bases and J by 4 bases, with 13 bases between the two germline ends. This CDR3 region has 14 residues. The CDR3, as DNA: TGCGCCAGCAGCCCCCAATTACAGGGAGAGACCCAGTACTTC. Protein product: CASSPQLQGETQYF.

This clone was detected a few times. The chain joins TRBV11-2 to TRBJ2-7, with 8 bases identical to TRBD2. The CDR3 totals 16 residues. The J segment lost 2 bases and the V segment lost 3 bases, leaving 9 bases of the junction unmatched. Germline CDR1 SGHAT, CDR2 FQNNGV. In nucleotides, the CDR3 is TGTGCCAGCAGCTTGGCCGGGAGGGTGGGGGCCTACGAGCAGTACTTC. Protein: CASSLAGRVGAYEQYF.

Only a few counts were recorded for this clone. The V gene is TRBV6-6, the J gene TRBJ1-1; 8 bases match TRBD1. V lost 8 bases and J lost 1; bases outside the gene matches: 9. The length of the CDR3 is 15 residues. Germline V gene sequence: CDR1 MNHNY, CDR2 SVGAGI (reference sequence). The CDR3 DNA reads as TGTGCCAGCGGTATGGACAGGGCGCCGAACACTGAAGCTTTCTTT. It encodes CASGMDRAPNTEAFF.

The chain carries TRBV11-2 and TRBJ2-1; 11 positions agree with TRBD2. Trimming cost V 5 bases and J 8 bases; bases outside gene matches: 11. Per the germline V gene, CDR1 is SGHAT and CDR2 is FQNNGV. The CDR3 is 16 residues long. This chain's CDR3 is CASSPFSSGGTDEQFF. DNA for the CDR3: TGTGCCAGCAGCCCATTTTCTAGCGGGGGGACAGATGAGCAGTTCTTC. Full variable domain (outside the CDR3, taken from reference TRBV11-2 and TRBJ2-1): EAGVAQSPRYKIIEKRQSVAFWCNPISGHATLYWYQQILGQGPKLLIQFQNNGVVDDSQLPKDRFSAERLKGVDSTLKIQPAKLEDSAVYLCASSPFSSGGTDEQFFGPGTRLTVL.

This clone has only a few counts. CDR3 loop: CASSRETGPYEQYV. In DNA form, the CDR3 reads TGTGCCAGCAGCCGCGAGACAGGACCTTACGAGCAGTACGTC. V is TRBV7-8 and J is TRBJ2-7; perhaps TRBD1 as D (6 bases). CDR3 length: 14 amino acids. Germline values: CDR1 SGHVS, CDR2 FQNEAQ. V lost 5 bases to trimming and J lost 4 bases, with 15 bases between them.

This sequence joins TRBV5-4 and TRBJ1-2; D call uncertain. V lost 0 bases, J lost 8 bases, and 14 bases lay in between. Germline loops: CDR1 SGHNT, CDR2 YYREEE (reference sequence). This CDR3 comprises 14 residues. The CDR3 nucleotides read TGTGCCAGCAGCTTGGGAAGGATTTCGCGGGGCTACACCTTC. Protein: CASSLGRISRGYTF.

This clone was observed a handful of times. This CDR3 is also generated by other DNA sequences in the sample. The gene calls are TRBV6-5 and TRBJ1-1; D not certain. Per germline, CDR1 MNHEY and CDR2 SVGAGI. The CDR3 extends over 13 amino acids. Trimming took 6 bases from V and 1 from J, leaving 9 bases between them. CDR3 in DNA: TGTGCCAGCAGCTATAGACAGAACACTGAAGCTTTCTTT. As protein: CASSYRQNTEAFF.

This clone was detected only a few times. V usage is TRBV5-1 and J usage is TRBJ1-6; no reliable D call. V was pared by 0 bases and J by 5 bases, with 9 bases between. Germline V CDR1 and CDR2: SGHRS, YFSETQ. The CDR3 extends over 15 amino acids. The CDR3 DNA reads TGCGCCAGCAGCTTGGGCACAGTGGATAATTCACCCCTCCACTTT. Its protein is CASSLGTVDNSPLHF.